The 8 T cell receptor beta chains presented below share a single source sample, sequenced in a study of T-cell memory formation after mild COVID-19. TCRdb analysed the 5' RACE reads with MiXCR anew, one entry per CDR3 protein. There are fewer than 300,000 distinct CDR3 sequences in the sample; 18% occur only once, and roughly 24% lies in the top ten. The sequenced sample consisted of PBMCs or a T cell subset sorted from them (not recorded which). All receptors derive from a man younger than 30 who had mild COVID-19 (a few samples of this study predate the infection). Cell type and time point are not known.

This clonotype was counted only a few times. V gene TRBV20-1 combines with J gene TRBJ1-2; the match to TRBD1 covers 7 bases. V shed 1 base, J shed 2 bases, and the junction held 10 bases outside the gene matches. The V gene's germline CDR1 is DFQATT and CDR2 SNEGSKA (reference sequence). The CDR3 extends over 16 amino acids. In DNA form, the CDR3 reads TGCAGTGCTAGAGGAGGACAGGAACTCTTCAACTATGGCTACACCTTC. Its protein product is CSARGGQELFNYGYTF.

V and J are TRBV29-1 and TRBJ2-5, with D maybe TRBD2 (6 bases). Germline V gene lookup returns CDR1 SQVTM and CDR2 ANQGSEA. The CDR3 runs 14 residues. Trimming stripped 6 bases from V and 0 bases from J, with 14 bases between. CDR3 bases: TGCAGCGTCCTCGGGCTAGCGAACCAAGAGACCCAGTACTTC. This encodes CSVLGLANQETQYF.

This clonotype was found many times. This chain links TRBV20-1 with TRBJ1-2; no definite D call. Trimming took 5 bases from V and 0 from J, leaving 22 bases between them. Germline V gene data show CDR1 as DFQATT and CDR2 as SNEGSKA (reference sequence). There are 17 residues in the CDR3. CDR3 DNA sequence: TGCAGTGCTCCCCTGAGGGTCAGAGACGCAGCTAACTATGGCTACACCTTC. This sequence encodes CSAPLRVRDAANYGYTF.

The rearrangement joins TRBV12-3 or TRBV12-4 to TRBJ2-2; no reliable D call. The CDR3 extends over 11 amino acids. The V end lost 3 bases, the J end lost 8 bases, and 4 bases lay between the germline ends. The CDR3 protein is CASSFYGELFF. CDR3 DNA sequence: TGTGCCAGCAGTTTTTATGGGGAGCTGTTTTTT.

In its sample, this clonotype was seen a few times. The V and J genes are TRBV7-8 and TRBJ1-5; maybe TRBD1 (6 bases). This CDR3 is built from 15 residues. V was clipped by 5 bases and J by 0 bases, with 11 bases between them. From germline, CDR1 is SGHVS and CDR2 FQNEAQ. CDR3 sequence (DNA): TGTGCCAGCAGCCCCGAGGGGGGTAGCAATCAGCCCCAGCATTTT. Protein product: CASSPEGGSNQPQHF. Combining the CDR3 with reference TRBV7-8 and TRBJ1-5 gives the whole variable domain GAGVSQSPRYKVAKRGQDVALRCDPISGHVSLFWYQQALGQGPEFLTYFQNEAQLDKSGLPSDRFFAERPEGSVSTLKIQRTQQEDSAVYLCASSPEGGSNQPQHFGDGTRLSIL.

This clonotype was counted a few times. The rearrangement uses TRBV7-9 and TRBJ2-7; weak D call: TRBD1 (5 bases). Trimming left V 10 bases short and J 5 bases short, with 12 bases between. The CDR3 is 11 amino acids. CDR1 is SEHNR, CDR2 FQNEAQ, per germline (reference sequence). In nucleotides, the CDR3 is TGTGCCACCGGCAGGGCCCACGAGCAGTACTTC. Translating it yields CATGRAHEQYF.

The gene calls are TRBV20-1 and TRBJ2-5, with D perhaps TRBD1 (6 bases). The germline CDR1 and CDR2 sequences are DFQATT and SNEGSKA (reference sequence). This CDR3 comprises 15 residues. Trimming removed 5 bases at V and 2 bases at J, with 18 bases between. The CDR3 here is CSADRTALSQETQYF. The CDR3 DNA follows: TGCAGTGCTGACCGGACAGCCCTTTCTCAAGAGACCCAGTACTTC.

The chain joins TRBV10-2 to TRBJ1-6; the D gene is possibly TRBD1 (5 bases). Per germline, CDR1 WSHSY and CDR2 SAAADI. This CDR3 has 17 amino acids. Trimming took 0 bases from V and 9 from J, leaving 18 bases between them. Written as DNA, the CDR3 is TGCGCCAGCAGTGAGTCTGGGGGGAGCGCAAAAAGTTCACCCCTCCACTTT. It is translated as CASSESGGSAKSSPLHF.